A single sample gave rise to the 5 T cell receptor beta chains below, sequenced in a study of blood T cell repertoires in COVID-19. The repertoire was sequenced with immunoSEQ multiplex PCR; TCRdb's copy has only in-frame clones and lacks some. The data contain fewer than 400,000 clones, about 87% of them singletons. The specimen was PBMCs or T cells enriched from blood (not recorded which). Receptors originate from a young man who had recovered from COVID-19.

V usage is TRBV28 and J usage is TRBJ1-2; TRBD1 matches at 9 bases. Trimming took 8 bases from V and 4 from J; bases not matched to a gene: 11. CDR3 size: 15 residues. Germline V lookup: CDR1 MDHEN, CDR2 SYDVKM. CDR3 coding DNA: TGTGCCAGCCAGTACTCGGACAGGGGCACCTATGGCTACACCTTC. Translating gives CASQYSDRGTYGYTF.

This chain connects TRBV21-1 to TRBJ1-2; the table names TRBD1, a call not compared with the DNA. TRBV21-1 is a recognized pseudogene. The CDR3 consists of 18 residues. Here the CDR3 reads CASSKTRRTGQSNYGYTF. The CDR3 DNA reads TGTGCCAGCAGCAAAACTCGAAGGACGGGACAATCTAACTATGGCTACACCTTC.

Written as DNA, the CDR3 is TGTGCCTGGAGTGCGCCGGGACAGATTAATGAAAAACTGTTTTTT. Residues: CAWSAPGQINEKLFF. The chain couples TRBV30 to TRBJ1-4, with TRBD1 identical over 7 bases. Germline loops: CDR1 GTSNPN, CDR2 SVGIG (reference sequence). This CDR3 is 15 amino acids long. J gave up 4 bases and V 1 base, and 6 bases lay outside the gene matches.

The rearrangement links TRBV10-2 to TRBJ2-7, with a tentative D call TRBD2 (5 bases). V was clipped by 8 bases and J by 6 bases, with 23 bases between them. This CDR3 is 15 amino acids long. Per germline, CDR1 WSHSY and CDR2 SAAADI. The CDR3 nucleotides are TGCGCCAGCGCCCAAAGGTTGGCGGGCGGACGCGAGCAGTACTTC. It encodes CASAQRLAGGREQYF.

The gene calls are TRBV6-5 and TRBJ1-5; TRBD1 aligns across 7 bases. CDR3 length equals 15 residues. Unmatched junction bases numbered 6, after V lost 6 bases and J lost 1 base. Looked up from germline, CDR1 is MNHEY and CDR2 is SVGAGI. CDR3 region: CASSNPTGSNQPQHF. The CDR3 DNA follows: TGTGCCAGCAGCAATCCGACAGGGAGCAATCAGCCCCAGCATTTT.